Listed below are T cell receptor beta chains from one sample, sequenced in a study of CD8+CD57+ T cells in acquired aplastic anemia. MiXCR, run by TCRdb on the reads, gives a single entry per CDR3 protein. The sample carries approximately 170,000 distinct CDR3 sequences, 60% to 70% recorded once. Input material: sorted CD4+, CD8+, or CD8+CD57+ T cells (not recorded which) from PBMCs. These receptors were obtained from a human donor in good health. Each CDR3 is given with its conserved first and last residue. A D gene is named only where the DNA matches it firmly. Clone size is not always given. Where it is, it says once, few, many or a class for expanded clones.

j_gene: TRBJ2-7
abundance: many
v_gene: TRBV6-6
d_gene: .
CDR3aa: CASSHPTGIGEQYF
CDR3nt: TGTGCCAGCAGTCACCCGACAGGAATCGGCGAGCAGTACTTC

j_gene: TRBJ2-1
abundance: many
v_gene: TRBV11-1
d_gene: .
CDR3aa: CASSLASGPLYNEQFF
CDR3nt: TGTGCCAGCAGCTTAGCCAGCGGGCCCCTCTACAATGAGCAGTTCTTC

j_gene: TRBJ2-7
abundance: .
v_gene: TRBV10-3
d_gene: TRBD1
CDR3aa: CAITRGRDRGPGEQYF
CDR3nt: TGTGCCATCACCCGAGGAAGGGACAGGGGGCCAGGCGAGCAGTACTTC

j_gene: TRBJ2-3
abundance: many
v_gene: TRBV24-1
d_gene: .
CDR3aa: CATSDFRGSTDTQYF
CDR3nt: TGTGCCACCAGTGATTTTAGGGGGTCGACAGATACGCAGTATTTT

j_gene: TRBJ2-7
abundance: once
v_gene: TRBV20-1
d_gene: TRBD2
CDR3aa: CSARDLGLAASSYEQYF
CDR3nt: TGCAGTGCTAGAGATCTGGGACTAGCGGCAAGCTCCTACGAGCAGTACTTC

j_gene: TRBJ2-3
abundance: .
v_gene: TRBV7-9
d_gene: .
CDR3aa: CASSTITGWATDTQYF
CDR3nt: TGTGCCAGCAGCACAATTACCGGTTGGGCCACAGATACGCAGTATTTT

j_gene: TRBJ1-1
abundance: once
v_gene: TRBV20-1
d_gene: TRBD1
CDR3aa: CSARGQGAKGTEAFF
CDR3nt: TGCAGTGCTAGAGGCCAGGGGGCGAAAGGAACTGAAGCTTTCTTT

j_gene: TRBJ2-1
abundance: .
v_gene: TRBV5-7
d_gene: TRBD2
CDR3aa: CASRRTSGGRNEQFF
CDR3nt: TGTGCCAGCAGAAGGACTAGCGGGGGGCGGAATGAGCAGTTCTTC

j_gene: TRBJ1-6
abundance: .
v_gene: TRBV5-1
d_gene: TRBD1
CDR3aa: CASSQGQGADNSPLHF
CDR3nt: TGCGCCAGCAGCCAGGGACAGGGGGCCGATAATTCACCCCTCCACTTT

j_gene: TRBJ1-4
abundance: many
v_gene: TRBV7-8
d_gene: TRBD1
CDR3aa: CASSSRQGGEKLFF
CDR3nt: TGTGCCAGCAGCTCCAGACAGGGCGGTGAAAAACTGTTTTTT

j_gene: TRBJ1-5
abundance: .
v_gene: TRBV29-1
d_gene: TRBD1
CDR3aa: CSARQGSGDQPQHF
CDR3nt: TGCAGCGCCAGACAGGGATCGGGCGATCAGCCCCAGCATTTT

j_gene: TRBJ2-5
abundance: .
v_gene: TRBV12-3/TRBV12-4
d_gene: TRBD2
CDR3aa: CASSRETSGRGETQYF
CDR3nt: TGTGCCAGCAGTCGCGAAACTAGCGGGAGGGGCGAGACCCAGTACTTC

j_gene: TRBJ2-5
abundance: .
v_gene: TRBV10-2
d_gene: .
CDR3aa: CAVKVRGETQYF
CDR3nt: TGCGCCGTCAAGGTCAGAGGAGAGACCCAGTACTTC

j_gene: TRBJ2-7
abundance: .
v_gene: TRBV15
d_gene: TRBD2
CDR3aa: CATSRVSSGRIWYEQYF
CDR3nt: TGTGCCACCAGCAGAGTGTCTAGCGGGAGGATATGGTACGAGCAGTACTTC

j_gene: TRBJ2-7
abundance: .
v_gene: TRBV7-2
d_gene: TRBD1
CDR3aa: CASSLVQGQSYEQYF
CDR3nt: TGTGCCAGCAGCTTAGTACAGGGGCAGTCCTACGAGCAGTACTTC

j_gene: TRBJ2-7
abundance: .
v_gene: TRBV5-5
d_gene: TRBD1
CDR3aa: CASSATTGQGSYEQYF
CDR3nt: TGCGCCAGCAGCGCTACGACTGGACAGGGATCCTACGAGCAGTACTTC

j_gene: TRBJ1-1
abundance: .
v_gene: TRBV19
d_gene: .
CDR3aa: CASSPSGTEAFF
CDR3nt: TGTGCCAGTAGTCCTTCCGGCACTGAAGCTTTCTTT

j_gene: TRBJ2-3
abundance: few
v_gene: TRBV29-1
d_gene: .
CDR3aa: CSHWELISTDTQYF
CDR3nt: TGCAGCCATTGGGAGCTCATTAGCACAGATACGCAGTATTTT

j_gene: TRBJ2-1
abundance: few
v_gene: TRBV27
d_gene: .
CDR3aa: CASSLNPALYNEQFF
CDR3nt: TGTGCCAGCAGTTTAAACCCGGCCCTCTATAATGAGCAGTTCTTC

j_gene: TRBJ1-2
abundance: .
v_gene: TRBV19
d_gene: .
CDR3aa: CASSIGIDAYGYTF
CDR3nt: TGTGCCAGTAGTATCGGGATTGACGCCTATGGCTACACCTTC

j_gene: TRBJ1-4
abundance: .
v_gene: TRBV5-1
d_gene: .
CDR3aa: CASSLGNEKLFF
CDR3nt: TGCGCCAGCAGCTTGGGTAATGAAAAACTGTTTTTT

j_gene: TRBJ2-7
abundance: .
v_gene: TRBV20-1
d_gene: TRBD2
CDR3aa: CSARVPLLAGGPYEQYF
CDR3nt: TGCAGTGCTAGAGTCCCTTTACTAGCGGGGGGGCCCTACGAGCAGTACTTC

j_gene: TRBJ1-1
abundance: once
v_gene: TRBV9
d_gene: .
CDR3aa: CASSGGGGRGTEAFF
CDR3nt: TGTGCCAGCAGTGGGGGCGGGGGCCGGGGAACTGAAGCTTTCTTT

j_gene: TRBJ1-5
abundance: .
v_gene: TRBV29-1
d_gene: .
CDR3aa: CSVEGDSNQPQHF
CDR3nt: TGCAGCGTTGAGGGGGATAGCAATCAGCCCCAGCATTTT

j_gene: TRBJ2-1
abundance: .
v_gene: TRBV10-3
d_gene: TRBD2
CDR3aa: CAIEASGRAYNEQFF
CDR3nt: TGTGCCATCGAGGCTAGCGGGAGGGCTTACAATGAGCAGTTCTTC

j_gene: TRBJ1-1
abundance: once
v_gene: TRBV19
d_gene: .
CDR3aa: CASSIDEGTGALLNTEAFF
CDR3nt: TGTGCCAGTAGTATAGATGAGGGCACCGGGGCCCTATTGAACACTGAAGCTTTCTTT

j_gene: TRBJ2-7
abundance: .
v_gene: TRBV24-1
d_gene: TRBD1
CDR3aa: CATSDWDRNEQYF
CDR3nt: TGTGCCACCAGTGATTGGGACAGGAACGAGCAGTACTTC

j_gene: TRBJ2-7
abundance: .
v_gene: TRBV20-1
d_gene: TRBD2
CDR3aa: CSAYSGGLEQYF
CDR3nt: TGCAGTGCATATTCGGGGGGGCTTGAGCAGTACTTC